This T cell receptor (beta chain) was captured in a study of CD4 T cells in relation to SARS-CoV-2 and coronaviruses. Study-wide context: ViraFEST: roughly 9-day antigen culture of PBMCs, then TCR beta CDR3 sequencing.

A remark on this clone: Its antigen is still unknown.

The CDR3 loop spans 14 amino acids. Germline V gives CDR1 LGHDT, CDR2 YNNKEL (reference sequence). The J segment lost 3 bases and the V segment lost 4 bases, leaving 6 bases of the junction unmatched. Before the COVID-19 pandemic, during about 2010-2019, CD4+ T cells were taken from unexposed donors. After less than 11 days of culture, CD4+ T cells were isolated. As cell numbers allowed, unexposed-donor CD4+ T cells faced SARS-CoV-2 S/N and four cold-coronavirus spikes. Sequenced by immunoSEQ multiplex PCR; TCRdb stores in-frame clones only, minus some. The sample holds more than 20,000 clones, 70% to 80% seen once.

The sequence came from a human donor in good health. The V and J genes are TRBV3-1 (or the pseudogene TRBV3-2) and TRBJ2-7; the match to TRBD1 covers 7 bases. The source material was CD4+ T cells from PBMCs, cultured in vitro. This CDR3 is CASSPRQGLYEQYF. The CDR3 DNA is TGTGCCAGCAGCCCGAGACAGGGCCTCTACGAGCAGTACTTC.